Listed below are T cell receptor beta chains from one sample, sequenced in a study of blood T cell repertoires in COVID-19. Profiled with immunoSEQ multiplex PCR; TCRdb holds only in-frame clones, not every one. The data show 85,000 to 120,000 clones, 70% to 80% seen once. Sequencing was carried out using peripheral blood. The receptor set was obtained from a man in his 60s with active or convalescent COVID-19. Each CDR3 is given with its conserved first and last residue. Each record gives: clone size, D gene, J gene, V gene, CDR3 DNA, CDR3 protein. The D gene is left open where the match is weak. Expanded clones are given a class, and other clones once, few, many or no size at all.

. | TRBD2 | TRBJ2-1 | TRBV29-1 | TGCAGCGTTGATGGGACTAGCGCGAGCTCCTACAATGAGCAGTTCTTC | CSVDGTSASSYNEQFF
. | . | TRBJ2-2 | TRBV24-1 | TGTGCCACTGCAGTTAAGGGGACCGGGGAGCTGTTTTTT | CATAVKGTGELFF
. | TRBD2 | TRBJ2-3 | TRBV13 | TGTGCCAGCAGCTTAGGTGGTAGCGGGAGGTATTTT | CASSLGGSGRYF
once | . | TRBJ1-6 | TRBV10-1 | TGCGCCAGCAGTGAGGCCCCGGGATCACCCCTCCACTTT | CASSEAPGSPLHF
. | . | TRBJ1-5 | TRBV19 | TGTGCCAGTAGTTGGGCAGATAGCAATCAGCCCCAGCATTTT | CASSWADSNQPQHF
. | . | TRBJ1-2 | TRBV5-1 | TGCGCCAGCAGCGTCGAGGGGGCTAACTATGGCTACACCTTC | CASSVEGANYGYTF
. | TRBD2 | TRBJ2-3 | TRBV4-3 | TGCGCCAGCAGCCAAGATTTAGCGGGAGGGGCGCAGTATTTT | CASSQDLAGGAQYF
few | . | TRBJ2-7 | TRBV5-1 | TGCGCCAGCAGCTTGGCGCCTTCGATCTGGGGACAAACGTACGAGCAGTACTTC | CASSLAPSIWGQTYEQYF
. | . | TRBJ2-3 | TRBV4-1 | TGCGCCAGCAGCCATGAGGGTTACACAGATACGCAGTATTTT | CASSHEGYTDTQYF
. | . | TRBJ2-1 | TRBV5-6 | TGTGCCAGCAGCTTGGGGGTAGCACGGATCCATGAGCAGTTCTTC | CASSLGVARIHEQFF
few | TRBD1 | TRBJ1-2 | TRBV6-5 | TGTGCCAGCAGCCACCGGGACAGGGGGACTGGCTACACCTTC | CASSHRDRGTGYTF
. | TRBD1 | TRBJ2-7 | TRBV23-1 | TGCGCCAGCAGTCAATCGACCTCATTCCGGGACAGGGCCTACGAGCAGTACTTC | CASSQSTSFRDRAYEQYF
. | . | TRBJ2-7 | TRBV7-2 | TGTGCCAGCAGCTTCTCTAGAGCCGAGCAGTACTTC | CASSFSRAEQYF
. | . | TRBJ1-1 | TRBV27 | TGTGCCAGCAGCCCTTTGTTAGGGGCGAACACTGAAGCTTTCTTT | CASSPLLGANTEAFF
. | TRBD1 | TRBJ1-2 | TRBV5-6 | TGTGCCAGCAGCTTGAAGACAGGGGGCGACTATGGCTACACCTTC | CASSLKTGGDYGYTF
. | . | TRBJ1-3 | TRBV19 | TGTGCCAGTTCCGACAGGCGGGGAAACACCATATATTTT | CASSDRRGNTIYF
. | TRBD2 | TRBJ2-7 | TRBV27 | TGTGCCAGCAGTCCTGCTAGCGGGAGTATATACGAGCAGTACTTC | CASSPASGSIYEQYF
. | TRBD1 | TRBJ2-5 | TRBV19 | TGTGCCAGTAGCCAGGGGGCGTGGGAGACCCAGTACTTC | CASSQGAWETQYF
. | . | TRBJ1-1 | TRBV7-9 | TGTGCCAGCAGCCGTGGACTTCCTTGGGAAGCTTTCTTT | CASSRGLPWEAFF
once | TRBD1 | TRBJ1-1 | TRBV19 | TGTGCCAGTAGTATAAGACAGGGGATGAACACTGAAGCTTTCTTT | CASSIRQGMNTEAFF
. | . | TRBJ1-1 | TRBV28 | TGTGCCAGCAGTTTATTCCGGGAGGAAGCTTTCTTT | CASSLFREEAFF
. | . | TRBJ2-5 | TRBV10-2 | TGCGCCAGCAGACAGGGCTTAGAGACCCAGTACTTC | CASRQGLETQYF
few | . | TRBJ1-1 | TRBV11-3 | TGTGCCAGTGGCAGGGGTTGGGGGGCTTTCTTT | CASGRGWGAFF
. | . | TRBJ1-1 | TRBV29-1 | TGCAGCGTTGAGGAGTTGGAGGCCACTGAAGCTTTCTTT | CSVEELEATEAFF
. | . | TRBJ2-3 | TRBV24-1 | TGTGCCACCAGTGATGGTTACAGCATCTCACAGCTTACGCAGTATTTT | CATSDGYSISQLTQYF
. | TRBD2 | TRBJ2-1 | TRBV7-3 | TGTGCCAGCAGCTTAATCCTAGCGGGGTGGAATGAGCAGTTCTTC | CASSLILAGWNEQFF
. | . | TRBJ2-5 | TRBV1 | TGCACCAGCACCCCTAGACCGACTAGCGGGAGGGCCGGGGAGACCCAGTACTTC | CTSTPRPTSGRAGETQYF
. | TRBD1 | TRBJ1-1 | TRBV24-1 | TGTGCCACGAGGGGGCAGGACACTGAAGCTTTCTTT | CATRGQDTEAFF
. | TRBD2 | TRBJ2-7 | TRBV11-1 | TGTGCCAGCAGCTTACCCGGGACTAGTACCTACGAGCAGTACTTC | CASSLPGTSTYEQYF
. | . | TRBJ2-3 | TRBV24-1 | TGTGCCACCAGTGATCCTAGTGCTACGCAGTATTTT | CATSDPSATQYF
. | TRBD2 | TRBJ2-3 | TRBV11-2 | TGTGCCAGCAGGCTCACTCCGTGGGAGGGCCCAGAGGGAGATACGCAGTATTTT | CASRLTPWEGPEGDTQYF
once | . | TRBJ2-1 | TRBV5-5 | TGTGCCAGCAGCTTGGGAGGTGAGCAGTTCTTC | CASSLGGEQFF
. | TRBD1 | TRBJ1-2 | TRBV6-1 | TGTGCCAGCAGCCTTGGACAGGCGGAGGGCTACACCTTC | CASSLGQAEGYTF
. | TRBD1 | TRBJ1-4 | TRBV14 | TGTGCCAGCAGACACAGGGGAGGAAAACTGTTTTTT | CASRHRGGKLFF
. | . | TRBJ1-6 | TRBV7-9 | TGTGCCAGCAGCATACAGGGAACAGGTTCACCCCTCCACTTT | CASSIQGTGSPLHF
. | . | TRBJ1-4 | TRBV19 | TGTGCCAGTAGCCCGAAGCATGAAAAACTGTTTTTT | CASSPKHEKLFF
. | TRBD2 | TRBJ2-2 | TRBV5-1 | TGCGCCAGCAGCATCGGGGGGGCAGCCAACACCGGGGAGCTGTTTTTT | CASSIGGAANTGELFF
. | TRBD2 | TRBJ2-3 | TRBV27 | TGTGCCAGCAGTTTCACTAGCGGGAGAACAGATACGCAGTATTTT | CASSFTSGRTDTQYF
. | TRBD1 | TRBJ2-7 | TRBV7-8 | TGTGCCAGCAGCTTAACAGGGGGTAGTGTTGAGCAGTACTTC | CASSLTGGSVEQYF
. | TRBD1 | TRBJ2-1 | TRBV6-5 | TGTGCCAGCAGTTCGACCTGGGACAGGGTGGGCAATGAGCAGTTCTTC | CASSSTWDRVGNEQFF
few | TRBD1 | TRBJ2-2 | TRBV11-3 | TGTGCCAGCGCTACAGGGGGCGTAACCGGGGAGCTGTTTTTT | CASATGGVTGELFF
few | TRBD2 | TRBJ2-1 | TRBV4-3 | TGCGCCAGCAGCCAAGCCCACCTCGCGGGAGGGTACAATGAGCAGTTCTTC | CASSQAHLAGGYNEQFF
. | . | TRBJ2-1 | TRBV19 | TGTGCCAGTAAATTGGGACCCCCGGGAGACAATGAGCAGTTCTTC | CASKLGPPGDNEQFF
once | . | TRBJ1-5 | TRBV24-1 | TGTGCCACCAGTGGTGCGGCGTCCAATCAGCCCCAGCATTTT | CATSGAASNQPQHF
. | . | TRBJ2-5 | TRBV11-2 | TGTGCCAGCAGCTTACTCACCGGGAAGCAAGAGACCCAGTACTTC | CASSLLTGKQETQYF
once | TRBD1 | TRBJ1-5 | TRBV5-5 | TGTGCCAGCAGTTCTCGGACAGGGGTAGGCAATCAGCCCCAGCATTTT | CASSSRTGVGNQPQHF
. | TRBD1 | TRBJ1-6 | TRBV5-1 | TGCGCCAGCAGACTGGGACAGATGGATTCACCCCTCCACTTT | CASRLGQMDSPLHF
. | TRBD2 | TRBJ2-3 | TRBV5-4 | TGTGCCAGCAGCCCGAGGACTAGCGGGACCACAGATACGCAGTATTTT | CASSPRTSGTTDTQYF
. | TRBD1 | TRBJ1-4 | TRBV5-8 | TGTGCCAGCAGCTTGTTAGAAGGGACAGGAGTCAAGGAAAAACTGTTTTTT | CASSLLEGTGVKEKLFF
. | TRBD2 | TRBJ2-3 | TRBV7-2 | TGTGCCAGCAGCGCCGGGACTAGCGGGAGGGCCGCGCAGTATTTT | CASSAGTSGRAAQYF
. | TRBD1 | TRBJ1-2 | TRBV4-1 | TGCGCCAGCAGCCCCCCCAGGCGGACAGGGAACGGCTACACCTTC | CASSPPRRTGNGYTF
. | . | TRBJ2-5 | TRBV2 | TGTGCCAGCAGTGAGGGCAGGGTAGTGGAGACCCAGTACTTC | CASSEGRVVETQYF
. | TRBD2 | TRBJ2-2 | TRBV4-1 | TGCGCCAGCAGCCAAGATATGGCTAGCGGGGTGAACACCGGGGAGCTGTTTTTT | CASSQDMASGVNTGELFF
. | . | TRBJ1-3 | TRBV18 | TGTGCCAGCTCACCAATCGGGGGGCAAAGCTCTGGAAACACCATATATTTT | CASSPIGGQSSGNTIYF
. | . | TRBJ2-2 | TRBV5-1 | TGCGCCAGCAGCGCGACGGGAGCTACCGGGGAGCTGTTTTTT | CASSATGATGELFF
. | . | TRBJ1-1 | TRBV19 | TGTGCCAGTAGTCCCCAGGGCAGGAGCCTCTCGATGGAAGCTTTCTTT | CASSPQGRSLSMEAFF
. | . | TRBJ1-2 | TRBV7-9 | TGTGCCAGCAGCCGCGAGGACACTGGCTATGGCTACACCTTC | CASSREDTGYGYTF
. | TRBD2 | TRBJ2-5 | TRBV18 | TGTGCCAGCTCTCCCTTGGGGACTACACAAGAGACCCAGTACTTC | CASSPLGTTQETQYF
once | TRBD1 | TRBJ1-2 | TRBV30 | TGTGCCTCCCTACCCTCGGACAGGGTACATGGCTACACCTTC | CASLPSDRVHGYTF
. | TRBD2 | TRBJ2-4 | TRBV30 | TGTGCCTGGAGTGTAGCGGGAGCTTTTAACATTCAGTACTTC | CAWSVAGAFNIQYF